This record covers a single T cell receptor beta chain. Clones were sequenced by immunoSEQ multiplex PCR, and TCRdb holds only the in-frame ones, with some missing. The sample gives roughly 150,000 clones, 70% to 85% of which show up once; approximately 1.6% is in the top ten. The sample is drawn from a study of blood T cell repertoires in COVID-19. The CDR3 has 13 amino acids. Trimming removed 8 bases from V and 9 bases from J, with 14 bases in between. Germline loops: CDR1 MNHEY, CDR2 SVGAGI. This receptor was obtained from a woman aged 18-29 years who had been exposed to COVID-19. The sequenced material came from PBMCs or T cells enriched from blood (not recorded which). The chain combines TRBV6-5 with TRBJ1-6; tentatively, D is TRBD1 (5 bases). Here the CDR3 DNA reads TGTGCCAGCTTTTGGGGGGAGAGTTCACCCCTCCACTTT. This codes for CASFWGESSPLHF.